This is a list of T cell receptor beta chains from one sample in a study of blood T cell repertoires in COVID-19. Clones were read by immunoSEQ multiplex PCR, and TCRdb kept only the in-frame ones, dropping some. This table holds some 180,000 clones, roughly 80% found once. What was sequenced was PBMCs or T cells enriched from blood (not recorded which). These receptor sequences come from a woman aged 55-75 years with acute COVID-19. Both conserved end residues are part of each CDR3. The D gene is left open where the match is weak. The size entry is marked missing in some rows and otherwise reads once, few, many or a size class.

v_gene	abundance	d_gene	j_gene	CDR3aa	CDR3nt
TRBV19	.	.	TRBJ2-5	CASSKQGQSYETQYF	TGTGCCAGTAGCAAACAGGGTCAGTCGTATGAGACCCAGTACTTC
TRBV12-5	.	TRBD1	TRBJ1-3	CASADPTGFIYF	TGTGCTAGTGCCGATCCGACAGGGTTCATATATTTT
TRBV29-1	.	.	TRBJ2-7	CSATLVRGGEQYF	TGCAGCGCTACCCTGGTGAGGGGGGGCGAGCAGTACTTC
TRBV30	.	.	TRBJ2-1	CAWSGISVAYNEQFF	TGTGCCTGGAGTGGTATATCGGTTGCCTACAATGAGCAGTTCTTC
TRBV28	.	TRBD1	TRBJ1-4	CASSARQGADEKLFF	TGTGCCAGCAGTGCCCGTCAGGGGGCCGACGAAAAACTGTTTTTT
TRBV18	.	.	TRBJ1-1	CASSQDNLGNTEAFF	TGTGCCAGCTCGCAAGACAACCTTGGGAACACTGAAGCTTTCTTT
TRBV7-8	.	.	TRBJ1-5	CASSLRFRLDQPQHF	TGTGCCAGCAGTCTCAGGTTCCGATTAGATCAGCCCCAGCATTTT
TRBV19	.	TRBD1	TRBJ1-4	CASSIGQGKKLFF	TGTGCCAGTAGTATCGGACAGGGTAAAAAACTGTTTTTT
TRBV19	few	TRBD1	TRBJ1-2	CASSIGMDRVAGYTF	TGTGCCAGTAGTATAGGAATGGACAGGGTGGCGGGCTACACCTTC
TRBV5-4	.	.	TRBJ1-4	CASSFGGTNEKLFF	TGTGCCAGCAGCTTTGGGGGCACTAATGAAAAACTGTTTTTT
TRBV5-3	.	TRBD1	TRBJ2-5	CARSSGQGTRETQYF	TGTGCCAGAAGTTCTGGACAGGGGACTCGGGAGACCCAGTACTTC
TRBV19	.	TRBD1	TRBJ1-3	CASSPEDRGNTIYF	TGTGCCAGTAGTCCGGAGGACAGGGGAAACACCATATATTTT
TRBV6-1	.	.	TRBJ1-3	CASSEVIPVSGNTIYF	TGTGCCAGCAGTGAAGTTATCCCCGTCTCTGGAAACACCATATATTTT
TRBV11-2	once	TRBD1	TRBJ1-5	CASSPDRVAQPQHF	TGTGCCAGCAGCCCTGACAGGGTGGCTCAGCCCCAGCATTTT
TRBV11-3	.	TRBD1	TRBJ2-7	CASSLTSGTGRNEQYF	TGTGCCAGCAGCTTAACCTCCGGGACAGGGAGGAACGAGCAGTACTTC
TRBV11-2	.	TRBD1	TRBJ1-2	CASSSLTGAVYGYTF	TGTGCCAGCAGCTCACTGACAGGGGCCGTCTATGGCTACACCTTC
TRBV7-9	once	.	TRBJ1-2	CASSLGAAHGYTF	TGTGCCAGCAGCTTAGGGGCCGCCCATGGCTACACCTTC
TRBV10-3	once	.	TRBJ1-5	CAISPEGGNQPQHF	TGTGCCATCAGCCCGGAGGGTGGCAATCAGCCCCAGCATTTT
TRBV9	.	.	TRBJ1-3	CASSVGTSRSGNTIYF	TGTGCCAGCAGCGTAGGGACAAGTCGGTCTGGAAACACCATATATTTT
TRBV9	once	TRBD1	TRBJ2-1	CASSFGQGVSNEQFF	TGTGCCAGCAGCTTTGGACAGGGGGTATCCAATGAGCAGTTCTTC
TRBV19	.	.	TRBJ1-2	CASSLTRGGADGYTF	TGTGCCAGTAGTCTCACCCGGGGGGGCGCGGATGGCTACACCTTC
TRBV30	.	TRBD1	TRBJ2-5	CAWRPGQGYQETQYF	TGTGCCTGGAGACCGGGACAGGGGTACCAAGAGACCCAGTACTTC
TRBV24-1	.	.	TRBJ2-7	CATSEGQYNEQYF	TGTGCCACCAGTGAAGGACAGTATAACGAGCAGTACTTC
TRBV5-1	.	.	TRBJ2-3	CASSSVRGTPSTDTQYF	TGCGCCAGCAGCTCCGTGCGAGGTACCCCTAGCACAGATACGCAGTATTTT
TRBV5-1	.	TRBD1	TRBJ1-2	CASSPSGTGDYGYTF	TGCGCCAGCAGCCCTTCCGGGACAGGGGACTATGGCTACACCTTC
TRBV7-9	.	TRBD2	TRBJ2-5	CASSSLAGGGETQYF	TGTGCCAGCAGCTCACTAGCGGGAGGTGGTGAGACCCAGTACTTC
TRBV21-1	.	.	TRBJ2-1	CASSKAGTCKNEQFF	TGTGCCAGCAGCAAAGCAGGGACATGCAAGAATGAGCAGTTCTTC
TRBV18	.	TRBD1	TRBJ1-2	CASSPTRQGYGYTF	TGTGCCAGCTCACCCACCCGACAGGGGTATGGCTACACCTTC
TRBV14	.	TRBD2	TRBJ2-1	CASSQGLAGNEQFF	TGTGCCAGCAGCCAAGGGCTAGCGGGAAATGAGCAGTTCTTC
TRBV5-1	few	.	TRBJ1-4	CASSSTGFVANEKLFF	TGCGCCAGCAGCTCCACAGGGTTTGTGGCTAATGAAAAACTGTTTTTT
TRBV10-3	many	TRBD2	TRBJ2-6	CAIRGTSGSGGANVLTF	TGTGCCATCAGGGGGACTAGCGGGAGCGGTGGGGCCAACGTCCTGACTTTC
TRBV6-4	.	.	TRBJ2-1	CASSVEAGDEQFF	TGTGCCAGCAGTGTCGAGGCGGGCGATGAGCAGTTCTTC
TRBV3-1/TRBV3-2	.	.	TRBJ2-7	CASSPRYGGGSYEQYF	TGTGCCAGCAGCCCCCGTTACGGGGGAGGCTCCTACGAGCAGTACTTC
TRBV6-4	.	TRBD1	TRBJ2-2	CASSGKTGVTGELFF	TGTGCCAGCAGTGGCAAGACAGGGGTCACCGGGGAGCTGTTTTTT
TRBV6-6	.	.	TRBJ1-3	CASMAGSGNTIYF	TGTGCCAGCATGGCAGGCTCTGGAAACACCATATATTTT
TRBV19	.	TRBD1	TRBJ1-5	CASSVLQDRGNPYSNQPQHF	TGTGCCAGTAGTGTCCTCCAGGACAGGGGCAACCCTTATAGCAATCAGCCCCAGCATTTT
TRBV19	.	.	TRBJ1-3	CASKEEFTSRNTIYF	TGTGCCAGTAAGGAAGAATTCACTAGCCGGAACACCATATATTTT
TRBV5-1	few	TRBD1	TRBJ1-2	CASSATGVANYGYTF	TGCGCCAGCAGCGCGACAGGGGTGGCTAACTATGGCTACACCTTC
TRBV19	.	TRBD2	TRBJ2-3	CASSIDERGGRDTQYF	TGTGCCAGTAGTATCGACGAGCGGGGGGGCCGAGATACGCAGTATTTT
TRBV6-5	few	TRBD1	TRBJ1-2	CASGTGTYGYTF	TGTGCCAGCGGGACAGGGACTTATGGCTACACCTTC
TRBV14	.	.	TRBJ2-2	CASSHLLGRDTGELFF	TGTGCCAGCAGCCACCTCCTTGGGCGGGACACCGGGGAGCTGTTTTTT
TRBV6-5	.	.	TRBJ1-1	CASSYRTEAFF	TGTGCCAGCAGTTATCGTACTGAAGCTTTCTTT
TRBV24-1	.	.	TRBJ1-1	CATSRGTEAFF	TGTGCCACCAGTCGAGGAACTGAAGCTTTCTTT
TRBV4-1	.	.	TRBJ1-1	CASSQGRSGDTEAFF	TGCGCCAGCAGCCAAGGGAGATCAGGGGACACTGAAGCTTTCTTT
TRBV19	.	.	TRBJ1-2	CASRVNYGYTF	TGTGCCAGCAGGGTAAATTATGGCTACACCTTC
TRBV27	.	.	TRBJ2-3	CASSHGLPPLSTDTQYF	TGTGCCAGCAGCCACGGACTACCACCGCTTAGCACAGATACGCAGTATTTT
TRBV5-1	few	.	TRBJ2-3	CASSSRGSTDTQYF	TGCGCCAGCAGCTCTCGGGGTTCCACAGATACGCAGTATTTT
TRBV4-3	.	.	TRBJ2-1	CASSQEGSAGEQFF	TGCGCCAGCAGCCAAGAAGGGAGTGCAGGAGAGCAGTTCTTC